This is a list of T cell receptor beta chains from one sample in a study of identifying expanded T cells in peripheral blood. Assay used: immunoSEQ multiplex PCR; TCRdb lists only in-frame clones, some missing. The data hold 50,000 or so clones, with roughly nine tenths observed a single time. Sequencing was performed on blood. The receptors derive from a person aged 18 to 75 in good health. CDR3s include the opening cysteine and the closing phenylalanine or tryptophan. The order of the fields is clone size, J gene, D gene, V gene, CDR3 DNA, CDR3 protein. A D gene is named only where the DNA matches it firmly. Expanded clones are given a class, and other clones once, few, many or no size at all.

abundance: once
j_gene: TRBJ2-7
d_gene: TRBD1
v_gene: TRBV6-5
CDR3nt: TGTGCCAGCCTCGGACAGGCCCTAGGGCAGTACTTC
CDR3aa: CASLGQALGQYF

abundance: once
j_gene: TRBJ2-7
d_gene: TRBD1
v_gene: TRBV10-3
CDR3nt: TGTGCCACCTCAGGGGACAGGGGACAATCCTACGAGCAGTACTTC
CDR3aa: CATSGDRGQSYEQYF

abundance: -
j_gene: TRBJ1-1
d_gene: TRBD1
v_gene: TRBV30
CDR3nt: TGTGCCTGGAGGGGACAGGCCACCCTAAACACTGAAGCTTTCTTT
CDR3aa: CAWRGQATLNTEAFF

abundance: -
j_gene: TRBJ2-5
d_gene: -
v_gene: TRBV2
CDR3nt: TGTGCCAGCAGGAGGGATTGGGCAGAGACCCAGTACTTC
CDR3aa: CASRRDWAETQYF

abundance: once
j_gene: TRBJ2-2
d_gene: -
v_gene: TRBV9
CDR3nt: TGTGCCAGCAGCCCCCCCGACGGGGAGCTGTTTTTT
CDR3aa: CASSPPDGELFF

abundance: -
j_gene: TRBJ2-1
d_gene: -
v_gene: TRBV21-1
CDR3nt: TGTGCCAGCAGTATCCCAGTGGAGAAAGGAGAATACAATGAGCAGTTCTTC
CDR3aa: CASSIPVEKGEYNEQFF

abundance: -
j_gene: TRBJ2-7
d_gene: -
v_gene: TRBV2
CDR3nt: TGTGCCAGCAGTGGGGATTTCTACGAGCAGTACTTC
CDR3aa: CASSGDFYEQYF

abundance: -
j_gene: TRBJ1-5
d_gene: -
v_gene: TRBV28
CDR3nt: TGCGCCAGCAGTTTATCAGGGGACAATCAGCCCCAGCATTTT
CDR3aa: CASSLSGDNQPQHF

abundance: -
j_gene: TRBJ1-1
d_gene: TRBD1
v_gene: TRBV5-4
CDR3nt: TGTGCCAGCAGCTTTCAGGGGGTCGTCACTGAAGCTTTCTTT
CDR3aa: CASSFQGVVTEAFF

abundance: -
j_gene: TRBJ2-3
d_gene: TRBD1
v_gene: TRBV5-4
CDR3nt: TGTGCCAGCAGCCCAACAGGGGGCGGAAGCACAGATACGCAGTATTTT
CDR3aa: CASSPTGGGSTDTQYF

abundance: -
j_gene: TRBJ2-1
d_gene: TRBD1
v_gene: TRBV7-6
CDR3nt: TGTGCCAGCAGCCCGGGTGGCCCGACAGGGTTGAGGAATGAGCAGTTCTTC
CDR3aa: CASSPGGPTGLRNEQFF

abundance: -
j_gene: TRBJ2-3
d_gene: -
v_gene: TRBV6-4
CDR3nt: TGTGCCAGCAGCGGTGACTGGAACACAGATACGCAGTATTTT
CDR3aa: CASSGDWNTDTQYF

abundance: -
j_gene: TRBJ2-3
d_gene: -
v_gene: TRBV19
CDR3nt: TGTGCCAGTAGTATGGGCAACACAGATACGCAGTATTTT
CDR3aa: CASSMGNTDTQYF

abundance: -
j_gene: TRBJ2-5
d_gene: TRBD2
v_gene: TRBV15
CDR3nt: TGTGCCACCAGCAGGTTAGGCGGGGGCCAAGAGACCCAGTACTTC
CDR3aa: CATSRLGGGQETQYF

abundance: -
j_gene: TRBJ2-5
d_gene: TRBD1
v_gene: TRBV2
CDR3nt: TGTGCCAGCAGGACAGGGTACCAAGAGACCCAGTACTTC
CDR3aa: CASRTGYQETQYF

abundance: -
j_gene: TRBJ2-7
d_gene: -
v_gene: TRBV19
CDR3nt: TGTGCCAGTAGTCTAAATCCGTACTTC
CDR3aa: CASSLNPYF

abundance: -
j_gene: TRBJ2-1
d_gene: -
v_gene: TRBV9
CDR3nt: TGTGCCAGCAGCGTAGTCTCCTCCTACAATGAGCAGTTCTTC
CDR3aa: CASSVVSSYNEQFF

abundance: -
j_gene: TRBJ2-7
d_gene: TRBD1
v_gene: TRBV5-6
CDR3nt: TGTGCCAGCAGCCTACAGGGGACACCCTACGAGCAGTACTTC
CDR3aa: CASSLQGTPYEQYF

abundance: -
j_gene: TRBJ2-7
d_gene: -
v_gene: TRBV6-6
CDR3nt: TGTGCCAGCAGCCGGGGAAGTGGCTACGAGCAGTACTTC
CDR3aa: CASSRGSGYEQYF

abundance: once
j_gene: TRBJ2-7
d_gene: TRBD1
v_gene: TRBV11-2
CDR3nt: TGTGCCAGCAGCCGTTCGGACAGGGGGGTATACGAGCAGTACTTC
CDR3aa: CASSRSDRGVYEQYF

abundance: -
j_gene: TRBJ1-2
d_gene: -
v_gene: TRBV29-1
CDR3nt: TGCAGCCTCGGCAGCGAGGATGGCTACACCTTC
CDR3aa: CSLGSEDGYTF

abundance: once
j_gene: TRBJ1-6
d_gene: TRBD1
v_gene: TRBV9
CDR3nt: TGTGCCAGCAGCCCCCCCCAGGGGGTCAGATCACCCCTCCACTTT
CDR3aa: CASSPPQGVRSPLHF

abundance: -
j_gene: TRBJ2-3
d_gene: TRBD2
v_gene: TRBV5-4
CDR3nt: TGTGCCAGCAGTGATCCTAGCGGGAACACAGATACGCAGTATTTT
CDR3aa: CASSDPSGNTDTQYF

abundance: -
j_gene: TRBJ2-7
d_gene: -
v_gene: TRBV28
CDR3nt: TGTGCCAGCAGCCCTTGGGTAGGGGTCTACGAGCAGTACTTC
CDR3aa: CASSPWVGVYEQYF

abundance: -
j_gene: TRBJ2-2
d_gene: TRBD2
v_gene: TRBV10-1
CDR3nt: TGCGCCAGCAGTGTCGGCGGAGCGGGGGGTCCGAACACCGGGGAGCTGTTTTTT
CDR3aa: CASSVGGAGGPNTGELFF

abundance: -
j_gene: TRBJ2-7
d_gene: -
v_gene: TRBV15
CDR3nt: TGTGCCACCAGCGGCGATTGGGGACACTCTCTTTCCTACGAGCAGTACTTC
CDR3aa: CATSGDWGHSLSYEQYF

abundance: -
j_gene: TRBJ1-3
d_gene: TRBD1
v_gene: TRBV25-1
CDR3nt: TGTGCCAGCAGGATCGACAGGGACTTCTCTGGAAACACCATATATTTT
CDR3aa: CASRIDRDFSGNTIYF

abundance: -
j_gene: TRBJ2-1
d_gene: TRBD1
v_gene: TRBV7-9
CDR3nt: TGTGCCAGCAGCTTAGCGCAGGGGGCGCCTTACAATGAGCAGTTCTTC
CDR3aa: CASSLAQGAPYNEQFF

abundance: -
j_gene: TRBJ2-2
d_gene: -
v_gene: TRBV10-3
CDR3nt: TGTGCCATCAGTGAGTCGAGGGACTCACTGGGCGGGGAGCTGTTTTTT
CDR3aa: CAISESRDSLGGELFF